This TCR beta chain is from a study of shared clonotypes between healthy human individuals. The table lists this clone with a count of one. Trimming took 0 bases from V and 7 from J, leaving 13 bases between them. CDR1 and CDR2 (germline): GTSNPN, SVGIG (reference sequence). CDR3 length equals 14 residues. Here immunoSEQ multiplex PCR was the method, and the copy in TCRdb shows in-frame clones only, minus some. The sample shows some 500,000 clones, roughly three quarters of them seen only once. The clonotype was recovered from a middle-aged woman in good health. Some clones in this sample may be carry-over from other donors' samples. This chain joins TRBV30 and TRBJ2-1, with D perhaps TRBD1 (5 bases). The sequencing input was PBMCs. The CDR3 region has the DNA TGTGCCTGGAGTGTACAGGCAGGCACGAATGAGCAGTTCTTC. This sequence encodes CAWSVQAGTNEQFF.